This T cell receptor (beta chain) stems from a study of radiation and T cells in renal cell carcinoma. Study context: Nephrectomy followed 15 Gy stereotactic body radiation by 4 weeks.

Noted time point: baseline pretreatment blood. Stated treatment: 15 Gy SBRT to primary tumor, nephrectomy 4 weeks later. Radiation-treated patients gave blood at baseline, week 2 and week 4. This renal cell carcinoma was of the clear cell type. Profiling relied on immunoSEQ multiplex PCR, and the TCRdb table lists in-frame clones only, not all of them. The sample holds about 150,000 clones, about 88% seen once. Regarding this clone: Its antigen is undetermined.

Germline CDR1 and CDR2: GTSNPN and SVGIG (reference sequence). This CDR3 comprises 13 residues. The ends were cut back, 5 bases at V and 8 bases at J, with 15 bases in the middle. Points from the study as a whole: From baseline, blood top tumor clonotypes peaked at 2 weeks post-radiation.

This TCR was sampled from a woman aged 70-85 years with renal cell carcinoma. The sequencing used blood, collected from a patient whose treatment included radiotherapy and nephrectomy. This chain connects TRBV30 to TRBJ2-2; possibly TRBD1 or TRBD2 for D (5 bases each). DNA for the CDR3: TGTGCCTGGTCTCGGGACCAACGGGGGGAGCTGTTTTTT. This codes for CAWSRDQRGELFF.